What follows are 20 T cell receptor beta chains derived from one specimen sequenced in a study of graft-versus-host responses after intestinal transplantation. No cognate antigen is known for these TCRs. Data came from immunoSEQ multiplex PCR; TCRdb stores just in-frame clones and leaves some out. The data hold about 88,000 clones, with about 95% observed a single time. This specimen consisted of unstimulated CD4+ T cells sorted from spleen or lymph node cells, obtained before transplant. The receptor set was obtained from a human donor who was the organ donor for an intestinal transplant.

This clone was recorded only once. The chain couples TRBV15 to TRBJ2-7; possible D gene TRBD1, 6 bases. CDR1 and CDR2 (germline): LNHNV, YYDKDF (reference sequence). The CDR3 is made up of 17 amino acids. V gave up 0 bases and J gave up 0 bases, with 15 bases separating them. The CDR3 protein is CATSRDSWQGTSYEQYF. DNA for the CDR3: TGTGCCACCAGCAGAGATAGTTGGCAGGGGACCTCCTACGAGCAGTACTTC.

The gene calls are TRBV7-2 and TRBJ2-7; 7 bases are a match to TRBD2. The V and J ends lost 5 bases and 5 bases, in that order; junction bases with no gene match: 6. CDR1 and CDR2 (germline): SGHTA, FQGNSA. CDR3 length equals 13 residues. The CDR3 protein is CASSPGLVHEQYF. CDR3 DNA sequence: TGTGCCAGCAGCCCAGGACTAGTCCACGAGCAGTACTTC.

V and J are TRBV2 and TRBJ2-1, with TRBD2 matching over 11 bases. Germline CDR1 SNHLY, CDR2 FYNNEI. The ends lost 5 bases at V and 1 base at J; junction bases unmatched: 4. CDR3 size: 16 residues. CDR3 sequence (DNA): TGTGCCAGCAGTCTTAGCGGGGGGGCGTCCTACAATGAGCAGTTCTTC. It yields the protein CASSLSGGASYNEQFF.

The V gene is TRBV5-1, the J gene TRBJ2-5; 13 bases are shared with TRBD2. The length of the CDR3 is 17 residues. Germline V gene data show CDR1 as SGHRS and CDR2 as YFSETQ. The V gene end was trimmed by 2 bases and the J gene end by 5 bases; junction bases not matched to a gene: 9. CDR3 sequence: CASSLTTSGGRKETQYF. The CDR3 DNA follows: TGCGCCAGCAGCTTAACGACTAGCGGGGGGCGGAAGGAGACCCAGTACTTC.

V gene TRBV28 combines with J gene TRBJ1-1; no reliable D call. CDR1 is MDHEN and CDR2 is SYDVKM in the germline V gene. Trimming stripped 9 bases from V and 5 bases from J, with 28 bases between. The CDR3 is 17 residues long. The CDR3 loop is CASSRRSLRHLATEAFF. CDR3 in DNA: TGTGCCAGTTCTCGGCGGTCGTTGCGTCATTTGGCTACTGAAGCTTTCTTT.

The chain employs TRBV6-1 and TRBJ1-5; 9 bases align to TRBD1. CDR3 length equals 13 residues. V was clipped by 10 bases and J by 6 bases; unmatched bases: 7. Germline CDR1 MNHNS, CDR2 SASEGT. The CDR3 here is CAIRDRVRQPQHF. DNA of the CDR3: TGTGCCATCCGGGACAGGGTACGTCAGCCCCAGCATTTT.

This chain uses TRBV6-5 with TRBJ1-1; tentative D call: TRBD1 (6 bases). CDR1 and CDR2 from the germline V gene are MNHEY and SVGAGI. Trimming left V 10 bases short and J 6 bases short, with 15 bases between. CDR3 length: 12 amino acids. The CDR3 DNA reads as TGTGCCACCTACCAGGGGCTCTCTGAAGCTTTCTTT. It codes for CATYQGLSEAFF.

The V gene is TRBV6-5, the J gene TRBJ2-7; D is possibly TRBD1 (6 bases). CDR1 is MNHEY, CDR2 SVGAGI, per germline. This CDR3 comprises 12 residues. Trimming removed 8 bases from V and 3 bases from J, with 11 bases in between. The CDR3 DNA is TGTGCCAGCGGAAAAGGGGGCTACGAGCAGTACTTC. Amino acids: CASGKGGYEQYF.

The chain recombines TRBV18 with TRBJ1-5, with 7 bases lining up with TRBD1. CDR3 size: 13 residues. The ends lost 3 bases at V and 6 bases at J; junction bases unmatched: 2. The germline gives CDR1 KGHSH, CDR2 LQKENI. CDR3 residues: CASSPDRAQPQHF. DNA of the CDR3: TGTGCCAGCTCACCTGACAGGGCTCAGCCCCAGCATTTT.

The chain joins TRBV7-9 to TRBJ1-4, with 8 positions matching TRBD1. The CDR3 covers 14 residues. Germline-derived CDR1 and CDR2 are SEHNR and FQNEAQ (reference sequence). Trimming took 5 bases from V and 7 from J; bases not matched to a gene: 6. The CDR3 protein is CASSPRTGSEKLFF. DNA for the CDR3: TGTGCCAGCAGCCCCCGGACAGGGAGTGAAAAACTGTTTTTT.

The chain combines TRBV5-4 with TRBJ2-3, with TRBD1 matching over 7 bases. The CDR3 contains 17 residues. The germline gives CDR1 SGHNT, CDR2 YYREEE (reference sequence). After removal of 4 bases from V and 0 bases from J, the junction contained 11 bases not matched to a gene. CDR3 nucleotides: TGTGCCAGCAGCGGGCGCTTACAGGGGCCTAGCACAGATACGCAGTATTTT. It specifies CASSGRLQGPSTDTQYF. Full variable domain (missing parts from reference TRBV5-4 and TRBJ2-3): ETGVTQSPTHLIKTRGQQVTLRCSSQSGHNTVSWYQQALGQGPQFIFQYYREEENGRGNFPPRFSGLQFPNYSSELNVNALELDDSALYLCASSGRLQGPSTDTQYFGPGTRLTVL.

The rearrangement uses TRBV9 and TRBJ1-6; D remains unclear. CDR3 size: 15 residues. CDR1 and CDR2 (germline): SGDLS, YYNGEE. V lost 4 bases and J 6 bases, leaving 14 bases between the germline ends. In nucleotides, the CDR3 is TGTGCCAGCAGCACCACCAGGTTGACTAATTCACCCCTCCACTTT. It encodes CASSTTRLTNSPLHF.

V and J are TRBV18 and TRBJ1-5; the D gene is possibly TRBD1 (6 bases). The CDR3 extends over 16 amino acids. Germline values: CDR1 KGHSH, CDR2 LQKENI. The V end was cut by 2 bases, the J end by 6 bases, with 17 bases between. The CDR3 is CASSPAEGGGSQPQHF. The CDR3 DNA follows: TGTGCCAGCTCACCAGCCGAGGGGGGAGGCAGTCAGCCCCAGCATTTT.

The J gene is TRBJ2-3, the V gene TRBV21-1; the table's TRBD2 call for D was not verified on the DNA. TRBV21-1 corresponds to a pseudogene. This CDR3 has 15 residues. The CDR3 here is CASPDLAGNTDTQYF. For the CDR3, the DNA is TGTGCCAGCCCGGATTTAGCGGGGAACACAGATACGCAGTATTTT.

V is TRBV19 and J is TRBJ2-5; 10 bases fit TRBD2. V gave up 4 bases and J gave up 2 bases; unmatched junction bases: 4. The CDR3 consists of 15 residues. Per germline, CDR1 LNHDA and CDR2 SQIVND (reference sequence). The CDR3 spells CASSKLAGLQETQYF. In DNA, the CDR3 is TGTGCCAGTAGTAAACTAGCGGGGTTACAAGAGACCCAGTACTTC. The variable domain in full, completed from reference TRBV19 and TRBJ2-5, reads DGGITQSPKYLFRKEGQNVTLSCEQNLNHDAMYWYRQDPGQGLRLIYYSQIVNDFQKGDIAEGYSVSREKKESFPLTVTSAQKNPTAFYLCASSKLAGLQETQYFGPGTRLLVL.

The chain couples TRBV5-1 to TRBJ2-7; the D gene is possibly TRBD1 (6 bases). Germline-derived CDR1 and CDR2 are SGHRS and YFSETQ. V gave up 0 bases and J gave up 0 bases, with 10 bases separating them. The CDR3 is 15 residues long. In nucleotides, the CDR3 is TGCGCCAGCAGCTTGGCCGGGACACTCTCCTACGAGCAGTACTTC. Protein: CASSLAGTLSYEQYF.

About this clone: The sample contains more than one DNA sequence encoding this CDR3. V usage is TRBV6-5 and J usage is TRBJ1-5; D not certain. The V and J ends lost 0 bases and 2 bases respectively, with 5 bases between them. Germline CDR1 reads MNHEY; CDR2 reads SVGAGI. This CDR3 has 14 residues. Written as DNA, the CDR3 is TGTGCCAGCAGTTACTCGACTGGCAATCAGCCCCAGCATTTT. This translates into CASSYSTGNQPQHF.

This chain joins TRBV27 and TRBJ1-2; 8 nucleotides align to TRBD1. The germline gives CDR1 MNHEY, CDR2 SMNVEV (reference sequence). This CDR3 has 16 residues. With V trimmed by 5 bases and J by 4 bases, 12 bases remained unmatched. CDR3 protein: CASSPRGQGGFYGYTF. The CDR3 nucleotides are TGTGCCAGCAGTCCCCGCGGACAGGGTGGATTCTATGGCTACACCTTC.

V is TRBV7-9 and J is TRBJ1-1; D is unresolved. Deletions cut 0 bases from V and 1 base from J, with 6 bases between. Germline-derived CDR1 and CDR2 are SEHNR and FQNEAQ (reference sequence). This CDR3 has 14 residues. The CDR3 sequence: CASSLAPGNTEAFF. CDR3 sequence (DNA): TGTGCCAGCAGCTTAGCCCCCGGGAACACTGAAGCTTTCTTT. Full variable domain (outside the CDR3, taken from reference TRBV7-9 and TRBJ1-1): DTGVSQNPRHKITKRGQNVTFRCDPISEHNRLYWYRQTLGQGPEFLTYFQNEAQLEKSRLLSDRFSAERPKGSFSTLEIQRTEQGDSAMYLCASSLAPGNTEAFFGQGTRLTVV.

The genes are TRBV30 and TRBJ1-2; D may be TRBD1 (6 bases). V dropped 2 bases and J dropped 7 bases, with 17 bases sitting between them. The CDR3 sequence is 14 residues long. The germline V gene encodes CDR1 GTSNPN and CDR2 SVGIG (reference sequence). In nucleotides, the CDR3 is TGTGCCTGGAGTATCGTTCCGGGACACCGTGGCTACACCTTC. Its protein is CAWSIVPGHRGYTF.